A single sample is the source of the 24 T cell receptor beta chains below, sequenced in a study of OX40 agonist ivuxolimab in advanced cancers. Repertoires were generated with immunoSEQ multiplex PCR, while TCRdb's copy carries only in-frame clones and drops some. The table lists 55,000 to 80,000 clones, roughly four fifths of them singletons, with more than 2% in the top ten. The sample was CD4+ or CD8+ T cells sorted from blood, taken in a trial of the OX40 agonist ivuxolimab. The receptors stem from an adult with an advanced solid tumor such as melanoma, head and neck, liver or kidney cancer.

In DNA form, the CDR3 reads TGTGCCAGCAGCTCGGGCCCCGCTGACTACGAGCAGTACTTC. Encoded protein: CASSSGPADYEQYF. The chain carries TRBV7-2 and TRBJ2-7; D remains unclear. This CDR3 contains 14 residues. CDR1 and CDR2 from the germline V gene are SGHTA and FQGNSA. V shed 4 bases and J shed 3 bases, with 13 bases lying between them. Full variable domain (remainder filled in from reference TRBV7-2 and TRBJ2-7): GAGVSQSPSNKVTEKGKDVELRCDPISGHTALYWYRQSLGQGLEFLIYFQGNSAPDKSGLPSDRFSAERTGGSVSTLTIQRTQQEDSAVYLCASSSGPADYEQYFGPGTRLTVT.

The chain is built from TRBV4-1 and TRBJ2-5; D may be TRBD1 or TRBD2 (5 bases each). The CDR3 spans 18 residues. V lost 2 bases to trimming and J lost 4 bases, with 23 bases between them. CDR1 and CDR2 (germline): MGHRA, YSYEKL. CDR3 coding DNA: TGCGCCAGCAGCCAAATTGTACGTGCAGGGAGAGTTGCAGAGACCCAGTACTTC. Its translation is CASSQIVRAGRVAETQYF.

The chain couples TRBV5-1 to TRBJ2-7; no reliable D call. The CDR3 runs to 16 residues. Per germline, CDR1 SGHRS and CDR2 YFSETQ. V was pared by 0 bases and J by 3 bases, with 16 bases between. CDR3 coding DNA: TGCGCCAGCAGCTTGGGTAGCATGAGTGCAAGCTACGAGCAGTACTTC. Its protein product is CASSLGSMSASYEQYF.

The chain links TRBV11-2 to TRBJ2-7; 11 nucleotides align to TRBD2. The CDR3 is 15 amino acids. The V gene's germline CDR1 is SGHAT and CDR2 FQNNGV. V trimming: 6 bases; J trimming: 0 bases; junction bases outside the gene matches: 4. As DNA, the CDR3 is TGTGCCAGCAGGTCTACTAGCGGGAGCTCCTACGAGCAGTACTTC. The encoded protein is CASRSTSGSSYEQYF.

The chain links TRBV19 to TRBJ2-5; D is undetermined. Germline V lookup: CDR1 LNHDA, CDR2 SQIVND (reference sequence). V was cut by 2 bases and J by 7 bases, with 11 bases left in between. The CDR3 loop spans 13 amino acids. CDR3 DNA: TGTGCCAGTAGTATATCGGCCGTTAGGACCCAGTACTTC. Residues: CASSISAVRTQYF. The entire variable domain, with the rest obtained from reference TRBV19 and TRBJ2-5, is as follows: DGGITQSPKYLFRKEGQNVTLSCEQNLNHDAMYWYRQDPGQGLRLIYYSQIVNDFQKGDIAEGYSVSREKKESFPLTVTSAQKNPTAFYLCASSISAVRTQYFGPGTRLLVL.

The chain is built from TRBV19 and TRBJ2-7; 8 bases are shared with TRBD1. With 1 base clipped from V and 4 bases from J, the junction kept 6 bases outside the gene matches. Per the germline V gene, CDR1 is LNHDA and CDR2 is SQIVND (reference sequence). The CDR3 covers 15 residues. The CDR3 spells CASSIGWTGTYEQYF. As DNA, the CDR3 is TGTGCCAGTAGTATAGGGTGGACAGGGACGTACGAGCAGTACTTC.

This chain links TRBV11-3 with TRBJ1-1; the D is unclear. Trimming shortened V by 2 bases and J by 6 bases, and 10 bases separated the two germline ends. The CDR3 is made up of 13 amino acids. The germline gives CDR1 SGHNT, CDR2 YENEEA. DNA for the CDR3: TGTGCCAGCAGCTTAATGTTCGAGGCTGAAGCTTTCTTT. Its translation is CASSLMFEAEAFF.

The chain joins TRBV30 to TRBJ2-3, with 9 bases aligning to TRBD1. After removal of 1 base from V and 4 bases from J, the junction contained 6 bases not matched to a gene. Germline V gene lookup returns CDR1 GTSNPN and CDR2 SVGIG (reference sequence). The CDR3 length is 15 residues. The CDR3 sequence is CAWSAGTGYSDTQYF. CDR3 coding DNA: TGTGCCTGGAGTGCGGGGACAGGGTATTCAGATACGCAGTATTTT. Full variable domain (rest looked up from reference TRBV30 and TRBJ2-3): SQTIHQWPATLVQPVGSPLSLECTVEGTSNPNLYWYRQAAGRGLQLLFYSVGIGQISSEVPQNLSASRPQDRQFILSSKKLLLSDSGFYLCAWSAGTGYSDTQYFGPGTRLTVL.

The sample holds one count of this clone. The CDR3 DNA is TGTGCCAGCAGCCCGGGACTTCGTTACGAGCAGTACTTC. Its protein product is CASSPGLRYEQYF. This chain connects TRBV7-6 to TRBJ2-7, with D maybe TRBD2 (6 bases). The CDR3 contains 13 residues. V was pared by 5 bases and J by 4 bases, with 12 bases between. Germline V gives CDR1 SGHVS, CDR2 FNYEAQ.

V and J are TRBV27 and TRBJ1-1; D gene uncertain. The germline CDR1 and CDR2 sequences are MNHEY and SMNVEV (reference sequence). The CDR3 totals 14 residues. Trimming stripped 3 bases from V and 0 bases from J, with 8 bases between. In DNA, the CDR3 is TGTGCCAGCAGTTTCGGCAGGATGAACACTGAAGCTTTCTTT. This codes for CASSFGRMNTEAFF.

This clone was counted a single time. CDR3 nucleotide sequence: TGTGCCTTGGTCAGCGGGAGGGCCCCCGGGGAGCTGTTTTTT. Residues: CALVSGRAPGELFF. The chain couples TRBV12-5 to TRBJ2-2; the match to TRBD2 covers 10 bases. Germline V gene lookup returns CDR1 LGHNT and CDR2 FRNRAP. CDR3 size: 14 residues.

This CDR3 is CASSPRQGFTGELFF. In DNA, the CDR3 is TGTGCCAGCAGCCCGAGACAGGGCTTCACCGGGGAGCTGTTTTTT. The V and J genes are TRBV13 and TRBJ2-2; 7 nucleotides line up with TRBD1. The V and J ends lost 5 bases and 4 bases, in that order; junction bases with no gene match: 7. The CDR3 is made up of 15 amino acids. The germline gives CDR1 PRHDT, CDR2 FYEKMQ (reference sequence).

This clone was counted a few times. CDR3 coding DNA: TGTGCCAGCAGCGTAGGACTGGGGGACTATGGCTACACCTTC. This encodes CASSVGLGDYGYTF. The J gene is TRBJ1-2, the V gene TRBV9, with a tentative D call TRBD1 (5 bases). The CDR3 runs 14 residues. V was cut by 0 bases and J by 3 bases, with 9 bases left in between. Germline-derived CDR1 and CDR2 are SGDLS and YYNGEE.

This clone was seen a few times. The rearrangement uses TRBV2 and TRBJ1-3; 9 bases are a match to TRBD1. V gave up 7 bases and J gave up 0 bases; unmatched junction bases: 7. The CDR3 loop spans 16 amino acids. Per germline, CDR1 SNHLY and CDR2 FYNNEI. This CDR3 is CASNRTGASSGNTIYF. For the CDR3, the DNA is TGTGCCAGCAACAGGACAGGGGCGAGCTCTGGAAACACCATATATTTT.

The chain carries TRBV30 and TRBJ1-1, with 7 bases matching TRBD1. Looked up from germline, CDR1 is GTSNPN and CDR2 is SVGIG (reference sequence). CDR3 length: 17 amino acids. With V trimmed by 0 bases and J by 10 bases, 20 bases remained unmatched. The CDR3 reads CAWSVSGDRAGFLAAFF. The DNA for the CDR3 is TGTGCCTGGAGTGTATCCGGCGACAGGGCGGGGTTTTTGGCAGCTTTCTTT. Together with reference TRBV30 and TRBJ1-1, the CDR3 gives the full variable domain: SQTIHQWPATLVQPVGSPLSLECTVEGTSNPNLYWYRQAAGRGLQLLFYSVGIGQISSEVPQNLSASRPQDRQFILSSKKLLLSDSGFYLCAWSVSGDRAGFLAAFFGQGTRLTVV.

This clone was observed a handful of times. The chain couples TRBV19 to TRBJ2-7; D unclear. CDR3 length equals 11 residues. The germline V gene has CDR1 LNHDA and CDR2 SQIVND (reference sequence). The V gene lost 4 bases and the J gene lost 4 bases, with 5 bases spanning the gap. CDR3 region: CASSRDYEQYF. In DNA form, the CDR3 reads TGTGCCAGTAGTAGGGATTACGAGCAGTACTTC.

This clone was seen a few times. The chain joins TRBV19 to TRBJ1-2; D may be TRBD1 (5 bases). Per the germline V gene, CDR1 is LNHDA and CDR2 is SQIVND (reference sequence). V lost 7 bases and J lost 6, with 15 bases in between. CDR3 length equals 13 residues. The CDR3, as DNA: TGTGCCAGTAAGGTCCAGGGTGGCAATGGCTACACCTTC. As protein: CASKVQGGNGYTF.

This chain joins TRBV25-1 and TRBJ1-2; a possible D gene is TRBD1 (6 bases). CDR1 is MGHDK and CDR2 is SYGVNS in the germline V gene. There are 13 residues in the CDR3. Trimming left V 3 bases short and J 8 bases short, with 13 bases between. The DNA of the CDR3 is TGTGCCAGCAGTGAGGGGGGCTTGGACGGCTACACCTTC. This sequence encodes CASSEGGLDGYTF.

J is TRBJ2-1 and V is TRBV10-3; maybe TRBD2 (6 bases). Germline CDR1 reads ENHRY; CDR2 reads SYGVKD. V was shortened by 0 bases and J by 10 bases, with 16 bases between the two germline ends. CDR3 length: 15 residues. Written as DNA, the CDR3 is TGTGCCATCAGTGAGTCCGACAACTGGGACTTCGAGCAGTTCTTC. This encodes CAISESDNWDFEQFF.

The V and J genes are TRBV7-8 and TRBJ2-1; tentatively, D is TRBD2 (5 bases). The germline V gene encodes CDR1 SGHVS and CDR2 FQNEAQ. The V end was cut by 2 bases, the J end by 6 bases, with 14 bases between. CDR3 length: 15 amino acids. In DNA form, the CDR3 reads TGTGCCAGCAGCTTATCGGTATTTCGGGGCAATGAGCAGTTCTTC. Protein: CASSLSVFRGNEQFF.

The rearrangement joins TRBV6-6 to TRBJ2-7, with D perhaps TRBD1 or TRBD2 (5 bases each). In germline, CDR1 is MNHNY, CDR2 SVGAGI (reference sequence). The V and J ends lost 6 bases and 4 bases respectively, with 22 bases between them. The CDR3 contains 16 residues. The CDR3 sequence is CASSHGRGQGVYEQYF. The CDR3 DNA reads as TGTGCCAGCAGCCATGGACGAGGGCAGGGCGTTTACGAGCAGTACTTC.

This chain uses TRBV18 with TRBJ1-5, with D uncertain. Per germline, CDR1 KGHSH and CDR2 LQKENI. Trimming took off 3 bases at V and 0 bases at J, with 6 bases between the two ends. CDR3 length: 14 amino acids. The CDR3: CASSPDNSNQPQHF. CDR3 nucleotides: TGTGCCAGCTCACCCGATAATAGCAATCAGCCCCAGCATTTT.

This clone came up a few times. The chain recombines TRBV4-2 with TRBJ1-5, with D unclear. V shed 2 bases and J shed 3 bases, with 11 bases lying between them. Germline CDR1 is LGHNA and CDR2 is YNFKEQ. The CDR3 covers 15 residues. The CDR3 is CASSQPDASNQPQHF. The CDR3, as DNA: TGTGCCAGCAGCCAACCGGACGCGTCCAATCAGCCCCAGCATTTT.

The genes are TRBV27 and TRBJ1-2; a possible D gene is TRBD1 (5 bases). The CDR3 consists of 17 residues. CDR1 and CDR2 from the germline V gene are MNHEY and SMNVEV (reference sequence). The V and J ends lost 8 bases and 7 bases respectively, with 29 bases between them. The CDR3 DNA is TGTGCCAGCGGGCCCTTTGGGGCAGGAAGGAAGCTCGCTGGCTACACCTTC. Its translation: CASGPFGAGRKLAGYTF.